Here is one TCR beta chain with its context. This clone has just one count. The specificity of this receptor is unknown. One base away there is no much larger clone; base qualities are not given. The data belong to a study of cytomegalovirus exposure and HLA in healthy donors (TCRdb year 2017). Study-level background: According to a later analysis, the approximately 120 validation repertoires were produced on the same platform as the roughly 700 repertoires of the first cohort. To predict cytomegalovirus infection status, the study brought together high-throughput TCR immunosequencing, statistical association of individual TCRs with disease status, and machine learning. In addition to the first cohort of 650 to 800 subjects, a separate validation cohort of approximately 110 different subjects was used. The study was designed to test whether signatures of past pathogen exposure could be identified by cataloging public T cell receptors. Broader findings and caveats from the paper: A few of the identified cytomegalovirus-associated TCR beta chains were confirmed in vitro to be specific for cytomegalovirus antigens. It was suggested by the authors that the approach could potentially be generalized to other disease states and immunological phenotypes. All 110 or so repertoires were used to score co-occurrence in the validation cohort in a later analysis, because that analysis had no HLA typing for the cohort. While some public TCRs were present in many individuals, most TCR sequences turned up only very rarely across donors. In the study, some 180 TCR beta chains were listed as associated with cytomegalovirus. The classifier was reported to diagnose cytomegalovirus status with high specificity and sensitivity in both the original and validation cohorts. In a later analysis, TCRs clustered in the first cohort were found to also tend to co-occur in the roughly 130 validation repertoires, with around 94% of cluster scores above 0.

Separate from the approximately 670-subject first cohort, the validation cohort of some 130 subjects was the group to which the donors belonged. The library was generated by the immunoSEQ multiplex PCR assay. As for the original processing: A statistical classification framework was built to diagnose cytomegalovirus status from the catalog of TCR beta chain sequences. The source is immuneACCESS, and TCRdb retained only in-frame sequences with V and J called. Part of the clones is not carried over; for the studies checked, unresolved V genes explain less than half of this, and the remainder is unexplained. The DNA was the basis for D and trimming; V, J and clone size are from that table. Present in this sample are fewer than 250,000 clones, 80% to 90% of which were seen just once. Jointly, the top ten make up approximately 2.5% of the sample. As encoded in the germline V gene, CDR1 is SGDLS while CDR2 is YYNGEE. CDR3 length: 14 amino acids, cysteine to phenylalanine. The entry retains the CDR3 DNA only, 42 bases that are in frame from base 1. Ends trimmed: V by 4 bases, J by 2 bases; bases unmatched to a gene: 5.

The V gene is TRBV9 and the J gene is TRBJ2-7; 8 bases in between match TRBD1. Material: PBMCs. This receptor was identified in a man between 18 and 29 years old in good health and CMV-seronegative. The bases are TGTGCCAGCAGCCCACGGACAGGGACCTACGAGCAGTACTTC. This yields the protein CASSPRTGTYEQYF.